This record concerns one TCR beta chain sequence. The antigen remains unidentified. The CDR3 is made up of 13 amino acids. V was pared by 5 bases and J by 7 bases, with 11 bases between. The germline V gene encodes CDR1 SEHNR and CDR2 FQNEAQ (reference sequence). The data originate from a study of shared clonotypes between healthy human individuals. Broader study findings: Naive subsets typically showed greater estimated richness than memory subsets. At large depth, rarefaction still showed sorted-subset sequencing to be incomplete. It was anticipated that sequencing depth would influence how many clonotypes donors shared. Clonotypes which were not shared had lower generation probabilities than clonotypes that all four donors shared.

TCRdb keeps only in-frame clones here, not all; method: immunoSEQ multiplex PCR. Here the sample spans some 1,600,000 clones, under 99% being singletons. The chain carries TRBV7-9 and TRBJ2-2; D could derive from TRBD1 or TRBD2 (5 bases each). The receptor was isolated from a man aged 25-45 years in good health. The sequencing input was naive CD4+ T cells sorted from blood. The subset was: CD45RA+ positively selected. The CDR3 DNA reads as TGTGCCAGCAGCCCAGATGGGGGCGGGGAGCTGTTTTTT. Residues: CASSPDGGGELFF. The complete variable domain, with remaining parts taken from reference TRBV7-9 and TRBJ2-2, reads DTGVSQNPRHKITKRGQNVTFRCDPISEHNRLYWYRQTLGQGPEFLTYFQNEAQLEKSRLLSDRFSAERPKGSFSTLEIQRTEQGDSAMYLCASSPDGGGELFFGEGSRLTVL.